The entry below describes one TCR beta chain. Its antigen remains unidentified. V shed 4 bases and J shed 5 bases, with 13 bases lying between them. The CDR3 is 13 amino acids. The V gene's germline CDR1 is GTSNPN and CDR2 SVGIG (reference sequence). Clones were read by immunoSEQ multiplex PCR, and TCRdb kept only the in-frame ones, dropping some. The sample shows roughly 130,000 clones, over 75% of them seen only once. The data belong to a study of T cell responses to AZD1222 COVID-19 vaccine. Study results and caveats: Repertoire samples came only from after the peak T cell response. Spike-wide vaccine-associated CD4 TCRs dominated at 160-218 and 743-854.

This sample comprised peripheral blood, obtained on day 0 of AZD1222 vaccination. The chain carries TRBV30 and TRBJ2-3; D is ambiguous. This receptor was obtained from an adult in good health. This CDR3 is CAWTGYARDTQYF. As DNA, the CDR3 is TGTGCCTGGACCGGCTACGCAAGAGATACGCAGTATTTT.